One and the same sample provided the 23 T cell receptor beta chains below, sequenced in a study of PD-1 blockade in classical Hodgkin lymphoma. Using immunoSEQ multiplex PCR, the repertoire was profiled, and TCRdb retains in-frame clones only, with some absent. The data hold thousands of clones, with roughly 79% observed a single time. Exposure to brentuximab vedotin varied, and each patient had relapsed following autologous stem cell transplantation. Material: peripheral blood mononuclear cells (PBMCs), obtained before the second cycle of nivolumab. The source of these receptors is a human donor with classical Hodgkin lymphoma.

This chain connects TRBV7-9 to TRBJ1-3, with 9 bases aligning to TRBD1. V gave up 5 bases and J gave up 4 bases; unmatched junction bases: 9. The germline V gene encodes CDR1 SEHNR and CDR2 FQNEAQ (reference sequence). This CDR3 comprises 16 residues. The CDR3 spells CASSDRQGVSGNTIYF. As DNA, the CDR3 is TGTGCCAGCAGCGACCGACAGGGGGTTTCGGGAAACACCATATATTTT.

The chain joins TRBV27 to TRBJ2-6; D not resolved. CDR1 and CDR2 from the germline V gene are MNHEY and SMNVEV (reference sequence). The CDR3 is made up of 17 amino acids. V was pared by 4 bases and J by 0 bases, with 13 bases between. The CDR3 sequence: CASSSQDGYSGANVLTF. The CDR3 DNA reads as TGTGCCAGCAGTTCCCAGGACGGCTACTCTGGGGCCAACGTCCTGACTTTC.

The chain links TRBV15 to TRBJ2-7, with 8 bases identical to TRBD1. After removal of 1 base from V and 0 bases from J, the junction contained 2 bases not matched to a gene. This CDR3 is built from 15 residues. Germline lookup yields CDR1 LNHNV and CDR2 YYDKDF (reference sequence). The CDR3 DNA sequence: TGTGCCACCAGCAGAGTGGGGACAGGCTCCTACGAGCAGTACTTC. Protein: CATSRVGTGSYEQYF. Drawing the rest from reference TRBV15 and TRBJ2-7, the complete variable domain is DAMVIQNPRYQVTQFGKPVTLSCSQTLNHNVMYWYQQKSSQAPKLLFHYYDKDFNNEADTPDNFQSRRPNTSFCFLDIRSPGLGDTAMYLCATSRVGTGSYEQYFGPGTRLTVT.

The V call is TRBV5-8, the J call TRBJ2-6; D perhaps matches TRBD2 (6 bases). The germline V gene has CDR1 SGHTS and CDR2 YDEGEE. CDR3 length: 16 residues. The V gene lost 4 bases and the J gene lost 0 bases, with 11 bases spanning the gap. CDR3 in amino acids: CASSPGLTSGANVLTF. Here the CDR3 DNA reads TGTGCCAGCAGCCCGGGACTCACCTCTGGGGCCAACGTCCTGACTTTC.

The V gene is TRBV7-9, the J gene TRBJ2-3; D perhaps matches TRBD2 (5 bases). Germline V CDR1 and CDR2: SEHNR, FQNEAQ (reference sequence). The CDR3 sequence is 12 residues long. V was trimmed by 5 bases and J by 6 bases, leaving 9 bases between them. Written as DNA, the CDR3 is TGTGCCAGCAGCCCCCCGGGGGATACGCAGTATTTT. Its translation: CASSPPGDTQYF.

The V call is TRBV5-1, the J call TRBJ2-5, with D possibly being TRBD1 (6 bases). Gene TRBJ2-7 matches the end of the DNA better, so the J call may be wrong. The germline CDR1 and CDR2 sequences are SGHRS and YFSETQ. The CDR3 covers 15 residues. The CDR3 protein is CASSLETGSYYEQYF. In DNA, the CDR3 is TGCGCCAGCAGCTTGGAAACAGGGAGCTACTACGAGCAGTACTTC.

The genes are TRBV7-8 and TRBJ2-7; 7 bases are shared with TRBD1. The junction had 14 bases not matched to a gene; V was cut back by 3 bases and J by 6 bases. This CDR3 region has 16 residues. In germline, CDR1 is SGHVS, CDR2 FQNEAQ. The CDR3 here is CASSLQPGQNPFEQYF. CDR3 DNA: TGTGCCAGCAGCTTGCAACCGGGACAGAACCCCTTCGAGCAGTACTTC.

V usage is TRBV19 and J usage is TRBJ2-3, with TRBD1 matching over 9 bases. The trim removed 5 bases at V and 0 bases at J, leaving 9 bases unmatched. Germline lookup yields CDR1 LNHDA and CDR2 SQIVND (reference sequence). The CDR3 contains 17 residues. For the CDR3, the DNA is TGTGCCAGTAGTTCGGGACAGGGATTACCTAGCACAGATACGCAGTATTTT. It encodes CASSSGQGLPSTDTQYF.

This clone appeared a few times. The rearrangement links TRBV2 to TRBJ1-5; D gene unclear. The CDR3 contains 14 residues. The ends were cut back, 4 bases at V and 3 bases at J, with 10 bases in the middle. Per germline, CDR1 SNHLY and CDR2 FYNNEI. CDR3 in DNA: TGTGCCAGCAGTGGATCAAGGGACAATCAGCCCCAGCATTTT. It yields the protein CASSGSRDNQPQHF.

This chain joins TRBV27 and TRBJ2-5, with 7 bases aligning to TRBD1. Gene TRBJ2-7 matches the end of the DNA better, so the J call may be wrong. Germline CDR1 is MNHEY and CDR2 is SMNVEV (reference sequence). This CDR3 is 15 amino acids long. CDR3 nucleotides: TGTGCCAGCAGTCCCGGCACAGGGGTGACCTACGAGCAGTACTTC. Translated: CASSPGTGVTYEQYF.

This clone has just one count. The rearrangement joins TRBV5-6 to TRBJ1-5, with a possible D match to TRBD1 (6 bases). Trimming pared 1 base from V and 7 bases from J, leaving 15 bases between. Per germline, CDR1 SGHDT and CDR2 YYEEEE. The CDR3 covers 15 residues. The CDR3 nucleotides read TGTGCCAGCAGCTTGATCGGGGGGCGGCCGCAGCCCCAGCATTTT. Protein sequence: CASSLIGGRPQPQHF.

The chain is built from TRBV14 and TRBJ2-7; D possibly corresponds to TRBD2 (5 bases). The germline gives CDR1 SGHDN, CDR2 FVKESK. Trimming pared 4 bases from V and 5 bases from J, leaving 12 bases between. This CDR3 comprises 13 residues. CDR3 region: CASSPPAVDEQYF. CDR3 coding DNA: TGTGCCAGCAGCCCCCCAGCGGTGGACGAGCAGTACTTC.

CDR3 nucleotides: TGTGCCAGCAGCGCCGGACAGGGGACCGGGGCCAACGTCCTGACTTTC. Protein: CASSAGQGTGANVLTF. This rearrangement joins TRBV7-3 to TRBJ2-6, with TRBD1 matching over 9 bases. The germline gives CDR1 SGHTA, CDR2 FQGTGA. The CDR3 runs 16 residues. Trimming took 5 bases from V and 4 from J; bases not matched to a gene: 6.

The chain has TRBV7-3 and TRBJ1-2; 8 bases fit TRBD1. The germline gives CDR1 SGHTA, CDR2 FQGTGA. The CDR3 is 15 residues long. V shed 2 bases, J shed 4 bases, and the junction held 6 bases outside the gene matches. The chain's CDR3 is CASSLDGTGLYGYTF. Here the CDR3 DNA reads TGTGCCAGCAGCTTAGATGGGACAGGCCTCTATGGCTACACCTTC. Filled out from reference TRBV7-3 and TRBJ1-2, the complete variable domain reads GAGVSQTPSNKVTEKGKYVELRCDPISGHTALYWYRQSLGQGPEFLIYFQGTGAADDSGLPNDRFFAVRPEGSVSTLKIQRTERGDSAVYLCASSLDGTGLYGYTFGSGTRLTVV.

The CDR3 DNA follows: TGTGCCAGCAGTTACTCTATGAACACTGAAGCTTTCTTT. This codes for CASSYSMNTEAFF. This chain connects TRBV6-5 to TRBJ1-1; D remains ambiguous. Germline loops: CDR1 MNHEY, CDR2 SVGAGI. This CDR3 is 13 amino acids long. V lost 0 bases to trimming and J lost 0 bases, with 2 bases between them.

This clone appeared once. This chain connects TRBV2 to TRBJ1-1; D is uncertain. Deletions cut 3 bases from V and 1 base from J, with 6 bases between. Germline V gene sequence: CDR1 SNHLY, CDR2 FYNNEI. CDR3 length equals 13 residues. CDR3 region: CASSDPANTEAFF. CDR3 DNA: TGTGCCAGCAGTGACCCCGCGAACACTGAAGCTTTCTTT. The full variable domain, completed using reference TRBV2 and TRBJ1-1, is EPEVTQTPSHQVTQMGQEVILRCVPISNHLYFYWYRQILGQKVEFLVSFYNNEISEKSEIFDDQFSVERPDGSNFTLKIRSTKLEDSAMYFCASSDPANTEAFFGQGTRLTVV.

V and J are TRBV6-5 and TRBJ1-1; no definite D call. The V gene lost 2 bases and the J gene lost 6 bases, with 10 bases spanning the gap. CDR1 is MNHEY and CDR2 is SVGAGI in the germline V gene. CDR3 length: 13 residues. CDR3 loop: CASSYPPPAEAFF. CDR3 in DNA: TGTGCCAGCAGTTACCCACCCCCGGCTGAAGCTTTCTTT.

V and J are TRBV6-5 and TRBJ1-5, with 7 bases that match TRBD1. Germline V lookup: CDR1 MNHEY, CDR2 SVGAGI. The CDR3 is made up of 15 amino acids. Trimming took 5 bases from V and 2 from J; bases not matched to a gene: 6. The CDR3 region is CASSASTGGNQPQHF. The CDR3 nucleotides read TGTGCCAGCAGTGCAAGTACAGGGGGCAATCAGCCCCAGCATTTT.

The chain combines TRBV23-1 with TRBJ1-6; D is unclear. Being an ORF, TRBV23-1 has a function that is uncertain. V was pared by 4 bases and J by 10 bases, with 5 bases between. CDR3 length equals 11 residues. CDR3 bases: TGCGCCAGCAGTCTTGGGTCACCCCTCCACTTT. Encoded protein: CASSLGSPLHF.

This sequence joins TRBV6-1 and TRBJ1-2, with TRBD1 identical over 9 bases. V shed 8 bases and J 1 base; nucleotides not matched to a gene: 5. Germline values: CDR1 MNHNS, CDR2 SASEGT. The CDR3 spans 14 residues. As DNA, the CDR3 is TGTGCCAGCCTCAGGGACAGGGATAACTATGGCTACACCTTC. Its protein product is CASLRDRDNYGYTF.

This chain joins TRBV7-2 and TRBJ2-6, with D uncertain. Deletions cut 5 bases from V and 5 bases from J, with 22 bases between. Germline CDR1 and CDR2: SGHTA and FQGNSA. The CDR3 sequence is 18 residues long. CDR3 sequence: CASSGRNRRQSRANVLTF. DNA for the CDR3: TGTGCCAGCAGCGGTCGGAACAGACGACAAAGTCGGGCCAACGTCCTGACTTTC.

The chain employs TRBV6-1 and TRBJ2-7; TRBD2 aligns across 9 bases. This CDR3 has 15 amino acids. Unmatched junction bases numbered 7, after V lost 6 bases and J lost 1 base. CDR1 and CDR2 (germline): MNHNS, SASEGT. CDR3 nucleotide sequence: TGTGCCAGCAGATCTCCGGGACTAGCATCCTACGAGCAGTACTTC. It translates to CASRSPGLASYEQYF.

This chain connects TRBV7-8 to TRBJ1-6; TRBD1 matches 7 bases. The CDR3 consists of 17 residues. V was clipped by 2 bases and J by 6 bases; unmatched bases: 10. The germline CDR1 and CDR2 sequences are SGHVS and FQNEAQ. CDR3 nucleotide sequence: TGTGCCAGCAGCTTATCAGCACAGGGGTTGCGTAATTCACCCCTCCACTTT. It yields the protein CASSLSAQGLRNSPLHF.